The entry that follows covers one T cell receptor beta chain sequence. This clone was seen a single time. Its specific antigen is unknown. Base qualities are not recorded, but no much larger clone differs from it by a single base. This sample is part of a study of shared clonotypes between healthy human individuals (TCRdb year 2020). About the investigation overall: Two women and three men aged 18 to 49 years were included in the cohort. For each donor, three plates each were used for CD4 naive and CD4 memory, two plates were used for CD8 naive, and one plate was used for CD8 memory. To estimate repertoire size and how much clonotypes are shared between individuals, the study performed deep sequencing of blood TCR repertoires from a few healthy adults. Libraries were prepared and TCR repertoires were sequenced by different laboratories using diverse techniques, in order to increase sequencing depth and limit assay-specific biases. Per donor, leukapheresis produced somewhere between about 0.9 and 9.5 billion PBMCs.

For the CD8 naive samples, CD45RO-negative cells were positively selected for CCR7, yielding a CD45RA+CCR7+ population from which TemRA cells were excluded. The donors were healthy, HIV-negative adults who had no recently reported acute infections or vaccinations. Only Caucasian adults living in Nashville, Tennessee, USA were represented among the donors. Blood was obtained by leukapheresis, after which PBMCs were separated by Ficoll-Histopaque density gradient centrifugation and cryopreserved in liquid nitrogen vapor phase. Analytical flow cytometry was used to check the purity and quantity of every magnetically sorted T cell population. Each sorted fraction had its genomic DNA isolated and then quantified by UV absorbance on a Nanodrop 2000c. General findings and caveats noted by the study authors: Even with the large sequencing depth, rarefaction of the sorted-subset datasets indicated that sequencing was incomplete. About 5% of naive CD4, 3% to 3.5% of naive CD8, about 2.5% of memory CD4, and roughly 0.4% of memory CD8 clonotypes were shared across a few donors. Larger estimated clonotype richness was generally found for naive subsets than for memory subsets. The small number of donors limited the genetic and exposure-history diversity represented. Compared with non-shared clonotypes, the clonotypes found in all four sorted-subset donors had higher generation probabilities. Pairwise subsampling led to the expectation that sequencing depth would affect the degree of clonotype sharing among donors. Only blood was sampled, and tissue TCR repertoires likely differ from those in blood.

Here V drops 3 bases and J drops 4 bases, and the junction holds 9 bases not matched to any gene. The CDR3 spans 16 residues, from the cysteine through the phenylalanine. CDR3 DNA only is kept here, 48 bases in frame from base 1. CDR1 and CDR2 (MDHEN, SYDVKM) derive from the germline V gene. Using the deep immunoSEQ assay, TCR CDR3 regions were amplified from genomic DNA by multiplex PCR. Extracted genomic DNA from each cell subset was spread evenly across all wells of several immunoSEQ 96-well plates, with each plate serving as a replicate. For sorted subsets, each replicate PCR was loaded with 200 ng genomic DNA, equivalent to about 33,000 T cell genomes. Purified libraries were quantified with a Qubit 3.0 fluorometer, sized on a Bioanalyzer 2100, and re-quantified with the KAPA Library Quantification kit. Every immunoSEQ 96-well plate was sequenced on a dedicated single-read 150-cycle Illumina NextSeq 550 flow cell. The paper's data handling went like this. Because the immunoSEQ output held only junctional sequences and lacked quality scores, the filtering could not match the filtering applied to full-length reads. Sequences were annotated with PyIR, a Python wrapper for IgBLAST v1.9, using IMGT germline references to assign V/J genes and CDR3. Any read was removed if the V/J assignment was weak (E-value above 1e-6), the CDR3 was missing, or the read contained stop codons, out-of-frame junctions, or ambiguous translated residues. V3J clonotypes were defined as sequences sharing the same inferred V gene, J gene, and CDR3 amino acid sequence. The percentage overlap between two repertoires was calculated by dividing the number of shared unique clonotypes by the size of the smaller repertoire. Richness of each repertoire was evaluated using RTK rarefaction, the Chao1 estimator, and Recon v2.1 estimates of unobserved clonotypes. OLGA was used to compute generation probabilities for all TCRbeta clonotypes that the gDNA method yielded from a handful of donors. Drawn from immuneACCESS, this table holds only the in-frame rearrangements with V and J called that TCRdb kept. Clones are partly lost; checked studies trace under half to an unresolved V gene and leave the rest unexplained. The DNA was the basis for D and trimming; V, J and clone size are from that table. The sample contains hundreds of thousands of clones, 90% to 95% of them found a single time. Of the sample, 24% is held by the ten largest clones.

The V and J segments used are TRBV28 and TRBJ2-3; a stretch of 8 junction bases matches TRBD1. Sequenced: naive CD8+ T cells sorted from blood. The cell subset or site label corresponds to: CD45RA+CCR7+. This clonotype was obtained from a young man in good health. The CDR3 is CASSFRTGRGADTQYF. In nucleotides, the sequence is TGTGCCAGCAGTTTCCGGACAGGGCGGGGTGCAGATACGCAGTATTTT.